The source of this T cell receptor (beta chain) is a study of metastatic and nonmetastatic thyroid tumors. Study in general: Where malignant and benign thyroid patients were concerned, repertoires were compared across blood and tumor or nodule tissue.

In the original analysis: The distant-metastasis classifier for papillary thyroid cancer was built from CDR3 differences across clinicopathological groups. TCRdb re-analyzed the PCR reads through MiXCR. TCRdb's processing, not the authors' own work, is the source of the V and J calls. The repertoire holds about 23,000 clones, with around 26% as singletons. Patients had received no treatment of any kind before thyroid surgery. The V gene lost 3 bases and the J gene lost 8 bases, with 6 bases spanning the gap. The germline gives CDR1 LGHDT, CDR2 YNNKEL (reference sequence). The CDR3 length is 11 residues. This clone was counted ten times or more. Antigen unknown. Study-level results: According to reports, the diversity of TCR beta was significantly higher in malignant thyroid tumors than in benign nodules, and this held in both blood and tumor samples.

Material: blood. This sequence originates from a male donor with papillary thyroid cancer or a benign thyroid nodule (not recorded which). Some clones in this sample may be carry-over from other donors' samples. V is TRBV3-1 and J is TRBJ2-3; D gene uncertain. The CDR3 coding sequence is TGTGCCAGCAGCCAGGGGATTACGCAGTATTTT. Translating it yields CASSQGITQYF.